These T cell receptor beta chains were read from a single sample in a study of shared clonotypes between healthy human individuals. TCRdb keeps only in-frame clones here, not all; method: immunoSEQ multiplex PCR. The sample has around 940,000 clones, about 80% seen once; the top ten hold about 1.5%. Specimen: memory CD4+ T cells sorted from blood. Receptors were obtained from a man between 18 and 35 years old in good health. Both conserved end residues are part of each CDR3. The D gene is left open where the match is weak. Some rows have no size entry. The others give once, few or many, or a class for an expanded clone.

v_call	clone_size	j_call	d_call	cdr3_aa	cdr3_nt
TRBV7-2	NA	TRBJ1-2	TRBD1	CASSSKGAANYGYTF	TGTGCCAGCAGCTCCAAGGGGGCTGCTAACTATGGCTACACCTTC
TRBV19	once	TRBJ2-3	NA	CASSIDLLATDTQYF	TGTGCCAGTAGTATAGATCTACTAGCTACAGATACGCAGTATTTT
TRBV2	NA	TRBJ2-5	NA	CARGGETQYF	TGTGCCAGAGGCGGAGAGACCCAGTACTTC
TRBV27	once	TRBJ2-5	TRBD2	CASSPRGLAGATQYF	TGTGCCAGCAGTCCCCGCGGACTAGCGGGAGCGACCCAGTACTTC
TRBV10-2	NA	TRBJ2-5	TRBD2	CASGLAGVGETQYF	TGCGCCAGCGGTCTAGCGGGAGTGGGAGAGACCCAGTACTTC
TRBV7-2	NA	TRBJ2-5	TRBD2	CASSPGLAWETQYF	TGTGCCAGCAGCCCGGGACTAGCGTGGGAGACCCAGTACTTC
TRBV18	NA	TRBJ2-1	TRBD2	CASSPPLAGGNEQFF	TGTGCCAGCTCACCACCGCTAGCGGGAGGGAATGAGCAGTTCTTC
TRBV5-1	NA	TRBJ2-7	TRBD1	CASSLAPGTGVEQYF	TGCGCCAGCAGCTTGGCCCCCGGGACAGGGGTTGAGCAGTACTTC
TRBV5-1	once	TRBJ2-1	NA	CASSILDNEQFF	TGCGCCAGCAGCATACTAGACAATGAGCAGTTCTTC
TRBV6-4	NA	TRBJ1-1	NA	CASSEFWNTEAFF	TGTGCCAGCAGTGAATTCTGGAACACTGAAGCTTTCTTT
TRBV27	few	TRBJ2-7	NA	CASSTITSRTYEQYF	TGTGCCAGCAGTACTATAACTAGCCGGACCTACGAGCAGTACTTC
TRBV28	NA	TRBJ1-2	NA	CASSWGGNYGYTF	TGTGCCAGCAGTTGGGGGGGGAACTATGGCTACACCTTC
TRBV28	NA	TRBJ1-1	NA	CASSLMGGTEAFF	TGTGCCAGCAGTTTAATGGGTGGCACTGAAGCTTTCTTT
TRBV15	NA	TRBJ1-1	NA	CATSRDRAVPEAFF	TGTGCCACCAGCAGAGATCGGGCGGTACCTGAAGCTTTCTTT
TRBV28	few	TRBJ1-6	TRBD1	CATQGAGYNSPLHF	TGTGCCACACAGGGGGCAGGATATAATTCACCCCTCCACTTT
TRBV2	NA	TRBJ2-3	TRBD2	CASSPSGGTDTQYF	TGTGCCAGCAGCCCTAGCGGTGGGACAGATACGCAGTATTTT
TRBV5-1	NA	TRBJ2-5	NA	CASSSQPGSETQYF	TGCGCCAGCAGCTCCCAGCCAGGGTCAGAGACCCAGTACTTC
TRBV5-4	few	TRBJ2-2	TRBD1	CASSRSGTDTGELFF	TGTGCCAGCAGCAGAAGTGGGACAGACACCGGGGAGCTGTTTTTT
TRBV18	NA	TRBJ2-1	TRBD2	CASSPLLAGGPNEQFF	TGTGCCAGCTCACCACTGCTAGCGGGGGGGCCGAATGAGCAGTTCTTC
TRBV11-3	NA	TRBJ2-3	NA	CASSAGSSTDTQYF	TGTGCCAGCAGCGCGGGCAGTAGCACAGATACGCAGTATTTT
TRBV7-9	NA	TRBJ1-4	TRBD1	CASSPGDRPNEKLFF	TGTGCCAGCAGCCCAGGGGACAGACCTAATGAAAAACTGTTTTTT
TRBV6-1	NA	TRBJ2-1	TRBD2	CASRTSTSGSNEQFF	TGTGCCAGCAGGACTTCTACTAGCGGGAGCAATGAGCAGTTCTTC
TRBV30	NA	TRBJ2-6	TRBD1	CAWSVLRTGAGANVLTF	TGTGCCTGGAGTGTTCTCCGGACAGGGGCTGGGGCCAACGTCCTGACTTTC
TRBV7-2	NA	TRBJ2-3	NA	CASSLTGLTDTQYF	TGTGCCAGCAGCTTGACGGGGTTAACAGATACGCAGTATTTT
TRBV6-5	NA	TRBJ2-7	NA	CASSYSHGSYEQYF	TGTGCCAGCAGTTACTCTCACGGATCCTACGAGCAGTACTTC
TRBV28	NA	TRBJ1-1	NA	CASSIRQSWATEAFF	TGTGCCAGCAGTATCAGACAGTCGTGGGCCACTGAAGCTTTCTTT
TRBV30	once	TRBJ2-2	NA	CAWMRNNKISGELFF	TGTGCCTGGATGAGGAATAATAAGATCTCCGGGGAGCTGTTTTTT
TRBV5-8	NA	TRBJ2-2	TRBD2	CASSLALAGGPFGELFF	TGTGCCAGCAGCTTGGCTCTAGCGGGAGGGCCGTTCGGGGAGCTGTTTTTT
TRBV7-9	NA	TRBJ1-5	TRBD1	CASSFGQDYQPQHF	TGTGCCAGCAGCTTCGGACAGGATTATCAGCCCCAGCATTTT
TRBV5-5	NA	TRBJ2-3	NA	CASSQDTDTQYF	TGTGCCAGCAGCCAAGACACAGATACGCAGTATTTT
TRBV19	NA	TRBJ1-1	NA	CASSISGRSAFF	TGTGCCAGTAGTATATCGGGGAGAAGTGCTTTCTTT
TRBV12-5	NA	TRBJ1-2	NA	CASAPDPNYGYTF	TGTGCTAGTGCCCCGGACCCTAACTATGGCTACACCTTC
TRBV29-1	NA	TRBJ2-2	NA	CSAEGLVGGELFF	TGCAGCGCTGAAGGCCTAGTAGGGGGGGAGCTGTTTTTT
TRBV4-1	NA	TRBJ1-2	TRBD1	CASSQVVGTGYGYTF	TGCGCCAGCAGCCAAGTGGTGGGGACAGGGTATGGCTACACCTTC
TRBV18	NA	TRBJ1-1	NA	CASSVQAPPNTEAFF	TGTGCCAGCTCAGTACAGGCACCTCCCAACACTGAAGCTTTCTTT
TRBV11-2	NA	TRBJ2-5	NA	CASSFSGWETQYF	TGTGCCAGCAGCTTTTCGGGGTGGGAGACCCAGTACTTC
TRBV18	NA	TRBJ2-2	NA	CASSPGALRTGELFF	TGTGCCAGCTCACCGGGGGCTCTAAGGACCGGGGAGCTGTTTTTT
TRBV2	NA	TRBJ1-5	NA	CASMGRENQPQHF	TGTGCCAGCATGGGAAGGGAGAATCAGCCCCAGCATTTT
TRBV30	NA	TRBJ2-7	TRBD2	CAWSVTSDEQYF	TGTGCCTGGAGTGTAACTAGCGACGAGCAGTACTTC
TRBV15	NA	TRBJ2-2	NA	CATSRDGVSLFF	TGTGCCACCAGCAGAGACGGTGTTTCGCTGTTTTTT
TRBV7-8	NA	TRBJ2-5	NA	CASSLGAVEETQYF	TGTGCCAGCAGCTTAGGGGCTGTGGAAGAGACCCAGTACTTC
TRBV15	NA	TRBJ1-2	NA	CATSREGGNYGYTF	TGTGCCACCAGCAGAGAAGGAGGTAACTATGGCTACACCTTC
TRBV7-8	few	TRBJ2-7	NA	CASSRMDYNYEQYF	TGTGCCAGCAGTCGAATGGACTATAACTACGAGCAGTACTTC